The entry below gives a single TCR beta chain sequence along with its context. Antigen specificity is unknown. Repertoires were generated with immunoSEQ multiplex PCR, while TCRdb's copy carries only in-frame clones and drops some. The sample includes over 100,000 clones, 92% of them seen just once. The data originate from a study of CD4+ T cells in melanoma. Study-wide findings and caveats: CD8+ T cell, macrophage and B cell function reportedly correlated with neoantigen-specific CD4+ T cells.

Looked up from germline, CDR1 is LNHDA and CDR2 is SQIVND (reference sequence). This CDR3 contains 15 residues. Trimming took 0 bases from V and 7 from J, leaving 13 bases between them. The sequence was obtained from a human donor with melanoma. The specimen sequenced was peripheral blood. The V call is TRBV19, the J call TRBJ2-1, with D possibly matching TRBD2 (6 bases). CDR3 residues: CASSIDIRGGNEQFF. The CDR3 region has the DNA TGTGCCAGTAGTATAGATATCCGGGGAGGAAATGAGCAGTTCTTC.